This TCR beta chain was obtained from a study of chemoradiotherapy in HPV16-positive cancers. Study at large: A couple of HPV16-positive patients' cells yielded candidate HPV-specific clones and common motifs.

The table came from immunoSEQ multiplex PCR; TCRdb's copy has only in-frame clones and leaves some out. The repertoire holds about 24,000 clones, with about 90% as singletons. Repeated repertoire sampling spanned the course of chemoradiotherapy. Points on this clone: Its antigen is undetermined.

Study observations and caveats: Candidate HPV-specific clones and E7-related TCR motifs grew in tumor during treatment.

The V and J ends lost 3 bases and 3 bases, in that order; junction bases with no gene match: 5. The CDR3 has 15 amino acids. Germline CDR1 is SGHVS and CDR2 is FQNEAQ. The sequence derives from a human donor with HPV-associated anogenital cancer. This chain links TRBV7-8 with TRBJ2-3; 8 bases match TRBD2. The sample consisted of blood, taken from a patient who underwent chemoradiotherapy. The CDR3 sequence is CASSFAGTRTDTQYF. The CDR3 DNA is TGTGCCAGCAGCTTTGCCGGGACTAGAACAGATACGCAGTATTTT.